These 32 T cell receptor beta chains share one sample of origin, sequenced in a study of cytomegalovirus exposure and HLA in healthy donors (dated by TCRdb to between 2016 and 2019). The library was built by means of the immunoSEQ multiplex PCR assay. A mixture of 60 forward primers for TCR Vbeta segments and 13 reverse primers for TCR Jbeta segments was used in the multiplex PCR. TCRdb provides this immuneACCESS table in a form limited to in-frame rearrangements. Some clones are lacking; in checked studies, under half of them reflect an unresolved V gene, and why the rest are absent is not known. The sample contains some 55,000 clones, about 86% of them found a single time. Roughly 1.8% of the sample is held by the ten biggest clonotypes. The sequenced material came from PBMCs. The receptors shown here come from a man aged 40-49 years in good health and CMV-seronegative.

The chain couples TRBV14 to TRBJ1-1, with D tentatively TRBD1 (5 bases). CDR1 SGHDN and CDR2 FVKESK come from the germline V gene. The V end was cut by 2 bases, the J end by 5 bases, with 15 bases between. The CDR3 runs to 15 residues. CDR3: CASSQQGNWYTEAFF. The CDR3 coding sequence is TGTGCCAGCAGCCAACAGGGAAATTGGTATACTGAAGCTTTCTTT. The variable domain in full, with the rest retrieved from reference TRBV14 and TRBJ1-1, is EAGVTQFPSHSVIEKGQTVTLRCDPISGHDNLYWYRRVMGKEIKFLLHFVKESKQDESGMPNNRFLAERTGGTYSTLKVQPAELEDSGVYFCASSQQGNWYTEAFFGQGTRLTVV.

The J gene is TRBJ2-2, the V gene TRBV4-3, with a possible D match to TRBD2 (5 bases). Germline V CDR1 and CDR2: LGHNA, YSLEER. V dropped 6 bases and J dropped 7 bases, with 18 bases sitting between them. There are 15 residues in the CDR3. For the CDR3, the DNA is TGCGCCAGCAGAGAAACTCTCCGGGGAGTCGGGGAGCTGTTTTTT. This codes for CASRETLRGVGELFF.

This clone occurred a few times. This rearrangement joins TRBV4-3 to TRBJ2-3; the match to TRBD2 covers 9 bases. Unmatched junction bases numbered 13, after V lost 0 bases and J lost 3 bases. The germline CDR1 and CDR2 sequences are LGHNA and YSLEER. The CDR3 length is 19 residues. In DNA form, the CDR3 reads TGCGCCAGCAGCCAAGACTGGGATGGCGGGGGGGCCACAACAGATACGCAGTATTTT. Its translation is CASSQDWDGGGATTDTQYF.

The chain combines TRBV30 with TRBJ1-1; D gene ambiguous. Per the germline V gene, CDR1 is GTSNPN and CDR2 is SVGIG (reference sequence). The CDR3 has 14 residues. The V end lost 3 bases, the J end lost 0 bases, and 11 bases lay between the germline ends. CDR3 nucleotides: TGTGCCTGGAGCCTGAGCCGCGTGAACACTGAAGCTTTCTTT. It codes for CAWSLSRVNTEAFF.

The chain carries TRBV5-1 and TRBJ2-2, with 9 positions matching TRBD1. The V and J ends lost 4 bases and 5 bases, in that order; junction bases with no gene match: 3. This CDR3 is built from 14 residues. Germline V gene lookup returns CDR1 SGHRS and CDR2 YFSETQ. The CDR3 nucleotides read TGCGCCAGCAGCGTTGGACAGGGGACCGGGGAGCTGTTTTTT. This encodes CASSVGQGTGELFF. The full variable domain, its missing parts supplied by reference TRBV5-1 and TRBJ2-2, is KAGVTQTPRYLIKTRGQQVTLSCSPISGHRSVSWYQQTPGQGLQFLFEYFSETQRNKGNFPGRFSGRQFSNSRSEMNVSTLELGDSALYLCASSVGQGTGELFFGEGSRLTVL.

This chain joins TRBV7-9 and TRBJ1-2, with D maybe TRBD1 (5 bases). The germline V gene has CDR1 SEHNR and CDR2 FQNEAQ (reference sequence). This CDR3 spans 13 amino acids. Deletions cut 1 base from V and 8 bases from J, with 11 bases between. CDR3 protein: CASSLVREVGYTF. The CDR3, as DNA: TGTGCCAGCAGCTTAGTCAGGGAAGTCGGCTACACCTTC.

The V call is TRBV30, the J call TRBJ1-3; D unresolved. CDR3 length: 15 residues. The V end was cut by 3 bases, the J end by 6 bases, with 18 bases between. Germline CDR1 and CDR2: GTSNPN and SVGIG (reference sequence). CDR3 loop: CAWSPTPGLVNTIYF. CDR3 in DNA: TGTGCCTGGAGCCCAACGCCGGGATTGGTAAACACCATATATTTT. Drawing the rest from reference TRBV30 and TRBJ1-3, the complete variable domain is SQTIHQWPATLVQPVGSPLSLECTVEGTSNPNLYWYRQAAGRGLQLLFYSVGIGQISSEVPQNLSASRPQDRQFILSSKKLLLSDSGFYLCAWSPTPGLVNTIYFGEGSWLTVV.

The chain couples TRBV29-1 to TRBJ2-5, with 11 bases that match TRBD2. From germline, CDR1 is SQVTM and CDR2 ANQGSEA. Losses at the gene ends were 4 bases for V and 3 bases for J; bases not matched to a gene: 4. CDR3 length equals 14 residues. Here the CDR3 reads CSVVGTSGKETQYF. CDR3 DNA: TGCAGCGTTGTCGGGACTAGCGGAAAAGAGACCCAGTACTTC.

This clone has more than one count but fewer than ten. The rearrangement links TRBV30 to TRBJ2-7; D is possibly TRBD1 (6 bases). Trimming stripped 0 bases from V and 3 bases from J, with 12 bases between. There are 14 residues in the CDR3. Per the germline V gene, CDR1 is GTSNPN and CDR2 is SVGIG (reference sequence). The CDR3 loop is CAWSVRQVSYEQYF. The CDR3 DNA is TGTGCCTGGAGTGTACGACAGGTTAGCTACGAGCAGTACTTC.

This chain uses TRBV27 with TRBJ1-4, with 7 nucleotides matching TRBD1. This CDR3 is 14 amino acids long. Germline trimming cut 6 bases from V and 5 bases from J; bases unmatched to any gene: 6. Per germline, CDR1 MNHEY and CDR2 SMNVEV (reference sequence). The CDR3 DNA reads TGTGCCAGCAGCCCTAACAGGGGAAATGAAAAACTGTTTTTT. It codes for CASSPNRGNEKLFF.

The chain has TRBV30 and TRBJ1-2, with 7 nucleotides matching TRBD1. The CDR3 is 12 amino acids. Germline CDR1 and CDR2: GTSNPN and SVGIG (reference sequence). The V gene end was trimmed by 5 bases and the J gene end by 8 bases; junction bases not matched to a gene: 8. This CDR3 is CAWQGGAGGYTF. In nucleotides, the CDR3 is TGTGCCTGGCAGGGGGGCGCGGGCGGCTACACCTTC.

Concerning this clone itself: One end of the junction fails to match germline, which may point to a read error. The chain combines TRBV30 with TRBJ2-2; 13 nucleotides line up with TRBD2. The CDR3 runs to 17 residues. Germline V gene lookup returns CDR1 GTSNPN and CDR2 SVGIG (reference sequence). CDR3 loop: CAWSVLAGGSDTGELLF. The CDR3 coding sequence is TGTGCCTGGAGTGTACTAGCGGGGGGGTCCGACACCGGGGAGCTGCTTTTT.

The gene calls are TRBV13 and TRBJ2-1, with a weak D call TRBD2 (6 bases). Trimming removed 0 bases from V and 6 bases from J, with 9 bases in between. CDR3 length: 14 amino acids. Per the germline V gene, CDR1 is PRHDT and CDR2 is FYEKMQ (reference sequence). In DNA, the CDR3 is TGTGCCAGCAGCTTAGGAGGACTAACCAATGAGCAGTTCTTC. Its protein product is CASSLGGLTNEQFF.

The V and J genes are TRBV4-3 and TRBJ2-3, with unresolved D. The V gene lost 0 bases and the J gene lost 9 bases, with 13 bases spanning the gap. This CDR3 has 14 amino acids. Germline loops: CDR1 LGHNA, CDR2 YSLEER. CDR3: CASSQEVILETQYF. The CDR3 coding sequence is TGCGCCAGCAGCCAAGAGGTTATCCTAGAGACGCAGTATTTT.

This clone was seen more than once but under ten times. CDR3 bases: TGCGCCAGCAGTCCAACAGTTGCCGGCTCCTACGAGCAGTACTTC. Translated: CASSPTVAGSYEQYF. The rearrangement links TRBV10-2 to TRBJ2-7; D gene unclear. The germline CDR1 and CDR2 sequences are WSHSY and SAAADI. The CDR3 is made up of 15 amino acids. V was shortened by 5 bases and J by 0 bases, with 14 bases between the two germline ends.

The chain uses TRBV12-5 and TRBJ2-2; 7 nucleotides align to TRBD1. The CDR3 is 14 residues long. V lost 2 bases and J lost 6; bases outside the gene matches: 3. Germline CDR1 reads LGHNT; CDR2 reads FRNRAP. This CDR3 is CASGLKGAAGELFF. CDR3 DNA sequence: TGTGCTAGTGGTTTGAAGGGGGCGGCCGGGGAGCTGTTTTTT.

This chain links TRBV28 with TRBJ2-7; maybe TRBD2 (5 bases). Trimming took off 5 bases at V and 6 bases at J, with 20 bases between the two ends. The CDR3 length is 15 residues. In germline, CDR1 is MDHEN, CDR2 SYDVKM. CDR3 sequence reads: CASSKRAGRSGEQYV. DNA for the CDR3: TGTGCCAGCAGTAAGAGGGCAGGACGGTCAGGCGAGCAGTACGTC.

This clone was observed a handful of times. The chain combines TRBV5-4 with TRBJ2-7; 7 nucleotides match TRBD1. CDR3 length: 15 residues. After removal of 2 bases from V and 1 base from J, the junction contained 6 bases not matched to a gene. Per germline, CDR1 SGHNT and CDR2 YYREEE (reference sequence). The chain's CDR3 is CASSFGGQSSYEQYV. CDR3 coding DNA: TGTGCCAGCAGCTTTGGGGGACAGTCATCCTACGAGCAGTACGTC.

The chain couples TRBV30 to TRBJ1-2; D gene unclear. Looked up from germline, CDR1 is GTSNPN and CDR2 is SVGIG (reference sequence). The germline V and J ends were trimmed by 3 bases and 1 base, with 9 bases remaining between them. The length of the CDR3 is 13 residues. The CDR3 DNA is TGTGCCTGGAGACAGCTCCTTAACTATGGCTACACCTTC. Protein sequence: CAWRQLLNYGYTF. Using reference TRBV30 and TRBJ1-2 for the parts outside the CDR3, the full variable domain is SQTIHQWPATLVQPVGSPLSLECTVEGTSNPNLYWYRQAAGRGLQLLFYSVGIGQISSEVPQNLSASRPQDRQFILSSKKLLLSDSGFYLCAWRQLLNYGYTFGSGTRLTVV.

This clone has only one observation. The chain carries TRBV19 and TRBJ2-1; a weak D match, TRBD1 (5 bases). Germline-derived CDR1 and CDR2 are LNHDA and SQIVND (reference sequence). The length of the CDR3 is 16 residues. The V end lost 2 bases, the J end lost 7 bases, and 18 bases lay between the germline ends. CDR3 DNA: TGTGCCAGTAGTATAAGTAAGGGGAAGATCCTGAATGAGCAGTTCTTC. Amino acid sequence: CASSISKGKILNEQFF.

This chain connects TRBV1 to TRBJ1-1; whether TRBD1, the table's D call, matches the DNA was not checked. TRBV1 is tagged as a pseudogene. This CDR3 comprises 13 residues. The DNA of the CDR3 is TGCACCAGCAGCCAAGGGCCGAACACTGAAGCTTTCTTT. It is translated as CTSSQGPNTEAFF.

This clone came up once. This sequence joins TRBV4-1 and TRBJ1-2, with D possibly TRBD1 on 5 matching bases. This CDR3 contains 16 residues. CDR1 is MGHRA, CDR2 YSYEKL, per germline. The V end lost 0 bases, the J end lost 3 bases, and 14 bases lay between the germline ends. This chain's CDR3 is CASSQENLGGDYGYTF. The CDR3 nucleotides read TGCGCCAGCAGCCAAGAGAACCTGGGGGGGGACTATGGCTACACCTTC.

The chain is built from TRBV7-2 and TRBJ1-2; D possibly corresponds to TRBD1 (6 bases). V dropped 2 bases and J dropped 3 bases, with 19 bases sitting between them. There are 17 residues in the CDR3. Germline CDR1 and CDR2: SGHTA and FQGNSA. CDR3 sequence reads: CASSLFVGGRIDYGYTF. The CDR3 nucleotides are TGTGCCAGCAGCTTATTCGTGGGGGGGCGCATCGACTATGGCTACACCTTC.

V gene TRBV18 combines with J gene TRBJ2-1, with 7 nucleotides matching TRBD1. This CDR3 is built from 18 residues. Germline CDR1 is KGHSH and CDR2 is LQKENI. With 2 bases clipped from V and 1 base from J, the junction kept 11 bases outside the gene matches. The CDR3 nucleotides read TGTGCCAGCTCACCAGACAGGACAGGCACAAATTCCTACAATGAGCAGTTCTTC. It codes for CASSPDRTGTNSYNEQFF.

V usage is TRBV2 and J usage is TRBJ2-5; D possibly corresponds to TRBD2 (6 bases). The CDR3 spans 15 residues. Trimming cost V 6 bases and J 5 bases, with 19 bases left between them. Germline CDR1 reads SNHLY; CDR2 reads FYNNEI. CDR3 protein: CASRDGTLWVETQYF. The DNA for the CDR3 is TGTGCCAGCAGGGACGGGACTCTCTGGGTGGAGACCCAGTACTTC.

The J gene is TRBJ2-5, the V gene TRBV4-1; TRBD1 matches at 8 bases. This CDR3 has 14 amino acids. Trimming removed 1 base from V and 6 bases from J; junction bases left unmatched: 4. CDR1 is MGHRA and CDR2 is YSYEKL in the germline V gene. In nucleotides, the CDR3 is TGCGCCAGCAGCCAAGTAGGACAGGGCCAGACCCAGTACTTC. Protein product: CASSQVGQGQTQYF.

The chain joins TRBV5-6 to TRBJ2-1; 8 bases are a match to TRBD2. CDR1 is SGHDT, CDR2 YYEEEE, per germline. The V and J ends lost 5 bases and 0 bases, in that order; junction bases with no gene match: 7. The CDR3 is 16 amino acids. CDR3 DNA sequence: TGTGCCAGCAGTTCGCGGGGGGCAAGCTCCTACAATGAGCAGTTCTTC. This codes for CASSSRGASSYNEQFF. Full variable domain (outside the CDR3, taken from reference TRBV5-6 and TRBJ2-1): DAGVTQSPTHLIKTRGQQVTLRCSPKSGHDTVSWYQQALGQGPQFIFQYYEEEERQRGNFPDRFSGHQFPNYSSELNVNALLLGDSALYLCASSSRGASSYNEQFFGPGTRLTVL.

This rearrangement joins TRBV6-5 to TRBJ1-2; a possible D gene is TRBD1 (5 bases). V lost 3 bases, J lost 3 bases, and 8 bases lay in between. Germline V gene sequence: CDR1 MNHEY, CDR2 SVGAGI. The CDR3 has 13 residues. In nucleotides, the CDR3 is TGTGCCAGCAGTTATAGCAGGGACTATGGCTACACCTTC. Its protein product is CASSYSRDYGYTF.

In this sample, this clone turned up a few times. The V and J genes are TRBV4-1 and TRBJ1-2; 7 nucleotides match TRBD1. V dropped 4 bases and J dropped 0; count of bases not matched to a gene: 11. Germline lookup yields CDR1 MGHRA and CDR2 YSYEKL. The CDR3 length is 17 residues. Here the CDR3 DNA reads TGCGCCAGCAGCCCACTTCAGGGAAGGGGGCCTAACTATGGCTACACCTTC. Translating gives CASSPLQGRGPNYGYTF.

The chain combines TRBV21-1 with TRBJ2-5; the table's D call TRBD2 went unverified against the DNA. TRBV21-1 corresponds to a pseudogene. This CDR3 has 19 amino acids. In DNA, the CDR3 is TGTGCCAGCAGCAATTCCGAAAAAAGGGGACTAGCGACTCAAGAGACCCAGTACTTC. Protein: CASSNSEKRGLATQETQYF.

The rearrangement links TRBV30 to TRBJ1-3; 8 bases are a match to TRBD1. Losses at the gene ends were 6 bases for V and 3 bases for J; bases not matched to a gene: 7. This CDR3 is built from 14 residues. Germline values: CDR1 GTSNPN, CDR2 SVGIG (reference sequence). The CDR3 sequence: CACPGQGVGNTIYF. DNA for the CDR3: TGTGCCTGCCCCGGACAGGGCGTTGGAAACACCATATATTTT.

The CDR3 protein is CASNFNGGANEKLFF. The CDR3 DNA reads as TGTGCCAGCAACTTTAATGGGGGGGCTAATGAAAAACTGTTTTTT. The rearrangement joins TRBV7-2 to TRBJ1-4; maybe TRBD1 (5 bases). V was shortened by 7 bases and J by 3 bases, with 15 bases between the two germline ends. Germline V gives CDR1 SGHTA, CDR2 FQGNSA. The CDR3 length is 15 residues.